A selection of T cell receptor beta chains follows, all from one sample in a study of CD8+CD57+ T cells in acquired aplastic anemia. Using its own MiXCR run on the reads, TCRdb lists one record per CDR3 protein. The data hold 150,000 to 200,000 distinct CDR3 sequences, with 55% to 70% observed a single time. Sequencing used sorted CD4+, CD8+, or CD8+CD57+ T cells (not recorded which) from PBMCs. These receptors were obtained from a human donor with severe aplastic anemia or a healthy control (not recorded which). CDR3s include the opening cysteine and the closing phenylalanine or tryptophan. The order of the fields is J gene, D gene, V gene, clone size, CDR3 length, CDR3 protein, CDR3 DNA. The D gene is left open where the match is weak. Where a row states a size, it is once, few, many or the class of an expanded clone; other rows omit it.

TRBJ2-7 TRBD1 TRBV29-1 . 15 CSVAVRGQGANEQYF TGCAGCGTCGCAGTAAGAGGACAGGGGGCCAACGAGCAGTACTTC
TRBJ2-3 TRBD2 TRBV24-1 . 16 CATSEISGRAPDTQYF TGTGCCACCAGTGAGATAAGCGGGAGGGCACCCGATACGCAGTATTTT
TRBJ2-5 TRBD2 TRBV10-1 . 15 CASTFTSGGQETQYF TGCGCCAGCACGTTCACTAGCGGGGGCCAAGAGACCCAGTACTTC
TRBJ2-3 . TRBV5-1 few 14 CASSRPGQGDTQYF TGCGCCAGCAGCCGCCCGGGCCAAGGAGATACGCAGTATTTT
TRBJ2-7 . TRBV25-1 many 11 CASNLDYEQYF TGTGCCAGCAACCTAGACTACGAGCAGTACTTC
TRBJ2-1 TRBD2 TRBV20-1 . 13 CSARDPTGGSLFF TGCAGTGCTAGAGATCCAACGGGAGGGAGTCTGTTCTTC
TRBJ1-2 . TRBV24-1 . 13 CATSGFPTYGYTF TGTGCCACCAGTGGCTTCCCTACCTATGGCTACACCTTC
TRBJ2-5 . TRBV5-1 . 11 CASRGGETQYF TGCGCCAGCAGGGGAGGAGAGACCCAGTACTTC
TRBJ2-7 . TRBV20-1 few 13 CSATEGLIYEQYF TGCAGTGCTACTGAGGGACTGATCTACGAGCAGTACTTC
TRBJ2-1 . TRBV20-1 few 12 CTKLGLHNEQFF TGCACCAAACTAGGGTTGCACAATGAGCAGTTCTTC
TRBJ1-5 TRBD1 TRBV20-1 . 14 CGARTGESNQPQHF TGCGGTGCCCGGACAGGGGAGAGCAATCAGCCCCAGCATTTT
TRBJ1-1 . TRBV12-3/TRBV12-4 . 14 CASSARTANTEAFF TGTGCCAGCAGCGCCAGGACCGCTAACACTGAAGCTTTCTTT
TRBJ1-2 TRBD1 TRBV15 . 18 CATSRSNFHRGPNYGYTF TGTGCCACCAGCAGGTCGAACTTCCACAGGGGGCCAAACTATGGCTACACCTTC
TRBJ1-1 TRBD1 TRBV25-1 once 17 CASSESQGRTLNTEAFF TGTGCCAGCAGTGAATCACAGGGGAGAACTCTGAACACTGAAGCTTTCTTT
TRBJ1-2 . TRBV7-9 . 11 CASSEGGTKSF TGTGCCAGCAGCGAGGGTGGGACAAAGTCCTTC
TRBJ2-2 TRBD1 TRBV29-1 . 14 CSVVGQGSDGELFF TGCAGCGTTGTGGGACAGGGTAGTGACGGGGAGCTGTTTTTT
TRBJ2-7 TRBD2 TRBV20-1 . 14 CSARVSGSAGEQYF TGCAGTGCTAGAGTTAGCGGGAGTGCGGGCGAGCAGTACTTC
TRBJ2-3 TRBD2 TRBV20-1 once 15 CSARGASGTPDTQYF TGCAGTGCTAGAGGGGCTAGCGGGACCCCAGATACGCAGTATTTT
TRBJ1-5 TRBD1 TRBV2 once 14 CASRDREMGQPQHF TGTGCCAGCAGGGACAGGGAAATGGGTCAGCCCCAGCATTTT
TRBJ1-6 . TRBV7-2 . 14 CASSLATYNSPLHF TGTGCCAGCAGCTTAGCTACTTATAATTCACCCCTCCACTTT
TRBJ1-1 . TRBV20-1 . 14 CSVSAGGGSTEAFF TGCAGCGTTTCCGCGGGGGGTGGTTCGACTGAAGCTTTCTTT
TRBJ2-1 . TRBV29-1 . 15 CSVDGTPPSYNEQFF TGCAGCGTTGATGGGACACCTCCTTCCTACAATGAGCAGTTCTTC
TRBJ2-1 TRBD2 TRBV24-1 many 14 CATSETGGGNEQFF TGTGCCACCAGTGAAACGGGAGGTGGCAATGAGCAGTTCTTC
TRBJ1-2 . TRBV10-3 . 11 CASGSGAGYTF TGTGCCAGCGGCAGTGGGGCCGGCTACACCTTC
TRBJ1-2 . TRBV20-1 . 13 CSARPTGLYGYTF TGCAGTGCTAGACCCACGGGCCTCTATGGCTACACCTTC
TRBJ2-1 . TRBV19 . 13 CASSPRDHNEQFF TGTGCCAGTAGTCCCCGGGACCACAATGAGCAGTTCTTC
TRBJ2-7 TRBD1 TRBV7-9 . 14 CASSHPGQTYEQYF TGTGCCAGCAGCCACCCGGGACAGACCTACGAGCAGTACTTC
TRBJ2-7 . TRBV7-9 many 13 CASSFENSYEQYF TGTGCCAGCAGCTTCGAAAACAGCTACGAGCAGTACTTC
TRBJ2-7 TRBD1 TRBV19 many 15 CASNNRDRGTYEQYF TGTGCCAGTAATAATCGGGACAGGGGTACCTACGAGCAGTACTTC
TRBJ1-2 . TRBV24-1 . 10 CATRPYGYTF TGTGCCACCCGTCCGTATGGCTACACCTTC
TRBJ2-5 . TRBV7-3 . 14 CASSPGLYQETQYF TGTGCCAGCAGCCCGGGACTTTACCAAGAGACCCAGTACTTC
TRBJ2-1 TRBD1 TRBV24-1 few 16 CATSDQGQGTYNEQFF TGTGCCACCAGTGATCAAGGACAGGGTACTTACAATGAGCAGTTCTTC
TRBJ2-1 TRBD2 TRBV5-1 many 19 CASSLVGRGLAASYNEQFF TGCGCCAGCAGCTTGGTGGGGAGGGGACTAGCGGCCTCCTACAATGAGCAGTTCTTC
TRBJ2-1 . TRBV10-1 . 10 CASSDCEQFF TGCGCCAGCAGTGATTGTGAGCAGTTCTTC
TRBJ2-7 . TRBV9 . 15 CASSVDGGGTYEQYF TGTGCCAGCAGCGTAGACGGGGGAGGAACCTACGAGCAGTACTTC
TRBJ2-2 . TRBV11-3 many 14 CASSDGDNTGELFF TGTGCCAGCAGCGACGGGGACAACACCGGGGAGCTGTTTTTT
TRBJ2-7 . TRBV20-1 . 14 CSAQKVTGFNEQYF TGCAGTGCTCAAAAGGTTACAGGGTTCAACGAGCAGTACTTC